The sequence of this T cell receptor beta chain was determined in a study of T-cell reconstitution after alpha-beta-depleted transplantation in children listed by TCRdb under 2016. About the investigation overall: T-cell immune reconstitution after TCRalphabeta/CD19-depleted allogeneic hematopoietic cell transplantation in children was quantitatively tracked in the study by means of TCR repertoire profiling.

The intended sense of this specimen's treatment or condition label: allogeneic hematopoietic cell transplantation with graft depleted of TCRalphabeta T cells and CD19 B cells. The children who served as transplant recipients had been given grafts of TCRalphabeta/CD19-depleted allogeneic hematopoietic cells. Including the terminal cysteine and phenylalanine, the CDR3 comprises 15 residues. CDR3 DNA only is kept here, 45 bases in frame from base 1. CDR1 and CDR2, per the germline V gene, are ENHRY and SYGVKD. V is shortened by 6 bases, J by 6 bases, and the region joining them spans 18 bases. The investigation overall reported the following: In some patients, the high TCRbeta diversity seen at day 60 was put down to recipient T cells and intrathymic progenitors that had survived conditioning. Over subsequent months, a decline in hyperexpanded clone frequencies was noted, and after one year, T-cell counts and TCRbeta diversity were mostly ascribed to newly produced T cells. The apparently early alphabetaT-cell count recovery about two months after transplant was reportedly dependent on only several hundred rapidly expanded clones derived from non-depleted graft cells.

Library preparation used PCR. The sequencer was an Illumina HiSeq 2500. TCR libraries were prepared with molecular barcoding, using unique molecular identifiers to normalize TCRbeta repertoire quantification. TCRdb's own reprocessing of the public reads used fastp at Q25 and MiXCR and kept productive beta chains. Rows with one shared CDR3 protein collapse into an entry with the most common genes and DNA. The sample contains 440,000 or so distinct CDR3 sequences, around two fifths of them found a single time. The ten largest make up approximately 30% of the sample. This clonotype was observed a few times. No antigen is known for it. There are no base qualities to consult, and no much larger clone falls within one base.

This sequence uses TRBV10-3 and TRBJ2-1, with TRBD2 perhaps the D gene, on 6 matching bases. This TCR was recovered from a girl aged 2-10 years with aplastic anemia, due to receive a stem cell transplant. Sample: PBMCs, taken before TCRalphabeta/CD19-depleted stem cell transplant. The DNA is as follows: TGTGCCATCAGCCCCGGGACTTTGCCCCTCAATGAGCAGTTCTTC. It translates as CAISPGTLPLNEQFF.